Listed here are 14 T cell receptor beta chains from one sample, sequenced in a study of spatial heterogeneity in lung cancer. The time point here: sample taken at primary tumor resection. The sequenced material consisted of unsorted whole RNA from tumor, nontumor lung or frozen PBMC. TCRdb reanalysed the 5' RACE reads using MiXCR and keeps one entry per CDR3 protein. The data hold around 60,000 distinct CDR3 sequences, with more than 7% observed a single time. Sequences were derived from PBMCs, sampled at surgery. Receptors were obtained from a female donor with early-stage non-small cell lung cancer.

The CDR3 reads CASSQVGGYQETQYF. The CDR3, as DNA: TGTGCCAGCAGCCAAGTGGGGGGTTACCAAGAGACCCAGTACTTC. The chain links TRBV3-1 to TRBJ2-5; the D gene is possibly TRBD2 (6 bases). V was shortened by 1 base and J by 0 bases, with 9 bases between the two germline ends. The germline CDR1 and CDR2 sequences are LGHDT and YNNKEL (reference sequence). This CDR3 is 15 amino acids long.

This clonotype was observed a handful of times. The genes are TRBV19 and TRBJ2-3, with 11 bases lining up with TRBD2. J lost 0 bases, V lost 5 bases, and 10 bases had no gene match. CDR3 length: 18 residues. CDR1 is LNHDA and CDR2 is SQIVND in the germline V gene (reference sequence). CDR3 DNA: TGTGCCAGTAGTGGAGGACTAGCGGGCCACCCTAGCACAGATACGCAGTATTTT. The encoded protein is CASSGGLAGHPSTDTQYF. The variable domain in full, completed from reference TRBV19 and TRBJ2-3, reads DGGITQSPKYLFRKEGQNVTLSCEQNLNHDAMYWYRQDPGQGLRLIYYSQIVNDFQKGDIAEGYSVSREKKESFPLTVTSAQKNPTAFYLCASSGGLAGHPSTDTQYFGPGTRLTVL.

This clonotype was recorded at least ten times. The chain recombines TRBV21-1 with TRBJ2-3; the table's D call of TRBD2 was not tested on the DNA. TRBV21-1 is a recognized pseudogene. The CDR3 is 18 amino acids. DNA for the CDR3: TGTGCCAGCAGCAAAGGACTAGCGGGAGACGCTAGCACAGATACGCAGTATTTT. It specifies CASSKGLAGDASTDTQYF.

The V gene is TRBV6-5, the J gene TRBJ2-2; D may be TRBD1 or TRBD2 (5 bases each). The CDR3 has 16 residues. The V end was cut by 0 bases, the J end by 0 bases, with 8 bases between. Germline V gives CDR1 MNHEY, CDR2 SVGAGI. CDR3 sequence reads: CASSYSTGPNTGELFF. The DNA for the CDR3 is TGTGCCAGCAGTTACTCGACGGGGCCGAACACCGGGGAGCTGTTTTTT.

This clonotype was counted at least ten times. The chain joins TRBV19 to TRBJ1-2; D is unresolved. Germline V gene sequence: CDR1 LNHDA, CDR2 SQIVND (reference sequence). The CDR3 contains 12 residues. V lost 5 bases to trimming and J lost 4 bases, with 8 bases between them. As DNA, the CDR3 is TGTGCCAGTAGTTGGGATCTCTATGGCTACACCTTC. It is translated as CASSWDLYGYTF.

This clonotype came up many times. The chain uses TRBV9 and TRBJ2-2; TRBD1 aligns across 7 bases. V lost 4 bases to trimming and J lost 0 bases; unmatched junction nucleotides: 6. This CDR3 has 16 amino acids. CDR1 SGDLS and CDR2 YYNGEE come from the germline V gene. The CDR3 bases are TGTGCCAGCAGCCCCACGGGACAGCCGAACACCGGGGAGCTGTTTTTT. Its translation is CASSPTGQPNTGELFF.

Many counts were recorded for this clonotype. The genes are TRBV14 and TRBJ2-4; 7 nucleotides line up with TRBD2. Germline-derived CDR1 and CDR2 are SGHDN and FVKESK. This CDR3 region has 15 residues. Unmatched junction bases numbered 6, after V lost 1 base and J lost 6 bases. The CDR3 DNA follows: TGTGCCAGCAGCCAAGGAGGGACTATCGGAAACATTCAGTACTTC. Encoded protein: CASSQGGTIGNIQYF.

This clonotype was counted many times. The rearrangement links TRBV5-1 to TRBJ2-7; 7 bases agree with TRBD1. The V gene end was trimmed by 4 bases and the J gene end by 3 bases; junction bases not matched to a gene: 7. Germline V gives CDR1 SGHRS, CDR2 YFSETQ. The CDR3 totals 14 residues. Here the CDR3 DNA reads TGCGCCAGCAGCCTCGGGACAGCCAACTACGAGCAGTACTTC. The encoded protein is CASSLGTANYEQYF. The complete variable domain, with remaining parts taken from reference TRBV5-1 and TRBJ2-7, reads KAGVTQTPRYLIKTRGQQVTLSCSPISGHRSVSWYQQTPGQGLQFLFEYFSETQRNKGNFPGRFSGRQFSNSRSEMNVSTLELGDSALYLCASSLGTANYEQYFGPGTRLTVT.

This clonotype occurred a few times. The V gene is TRBV7-6, the J gene TRBJ1-4; D is unresolved. Germline values: CDR1 SGHVS, CDR2 FNYEAQ. The CDR3 has 14 residues. Trimming removed 1 base from V and 4 bases from J, with 7 bases in between. The CDR3, as DNA: TGTGCCAGCAGCTTAGTACAGAATAATGAAAAACTGTTTTTT. Translation: CASSLVQNNEKLFF.

This clonotype appeared many times. CDR3 amino acids: CAFGQGSYGYTF. The CDR3 nucleotides are TGTGCCTTCGGACAGGGGAGTTATGGCTACACCTTC. The chain uses TRBV30 and TRBJ1-2, with 9 bases fitting TRBD1. The CDR3 is 12 amino acids. The J segment lost 5 bases and the V segment lost 7 bases, leaving 5 bases of the junction unmatched. Germline lookup yields CDR1 GTSNPN and CDR2 SVGIG (reference sequence).

This clonotype was detected many times. The CDR3: CASSLADGGELFF. CDR3 nucleotides: TGTGCCAGCAGCTTAGCCGACGGCGGGGAGCTGTTTTTT. The chain couples TRBV7-6 to TRBJ2-2; D not certain. With 0 bases removed from V and 7 bases from J, the gap between germline ends came to 6 bases. From germline, CDR1 is SGHVS and CDR2 FNYEAQ. The CDR3 loop spans 13 amino acids.

For this clonotype: A much larger clone differs by one base, so this may be a read error. The CDR3 loop is CAGSQEGTGYEKLFF. The CDR3 DNA sequence: TGCGCCGGCAGCCAAGAAGGGACAGGGTATGAAAAACTGTTTTTT. The chain combines TRBV4-1 with TRBJ1-4; 9 bases are a match to TRBD1. The CDR3 consists of 15 residues. Germline-derived CDR1 and CDR2 are MGHRA and YSYEKL.

This clonotype was counted only a few times. The V call is TRBV7-9, the J call TRBJ1-3; D is uncertain. The CDR3 extends over 12 amino acids. V was clipped by 5 bases and J by 10 bases, with 12 bases between them. The germline V gene has CDR1 SEHNR and CDR2 FQNEAQ (reference sequence). The CDR3 DNA reads as TGTGCCAGCAGCCCCAATGGGCAGACCATATATTTT. Its translation: CASSPNGQTIYF.

The table lists this clonotype with many counts. The rearrangement joins TRBV12-3 or TRBV12-4 to TRBJ2-3; D gene uncertain. The ends were cut back, 1 base at V and 1 base at J, with 6 bases in the middle. This CDR3 contains 14 residues. The CDR3 here is CASSLGGGTDTQYF. The CDR3 DNA sequence: TGTGCCAGCAGTTTAGGCGGAGGCACAGATACGCAGTATTTT.